This T cell receptor (beta chain) was documented in a study of T cells in Graves' hyperthyroidism and ophthalmopathy. RNA transcripts provided the source from which TCR beta CDR3 regions were amplified. An initial round of RT-PCR targeting the TCR CDR3 relied on the HTBI primer set. From the multiplex PCR reads, TCRdb called clonotypes with MiXCR, one entry per CDR3 protein. Seen here are 350,000 or so distinct CDR3 sequences, 15% to 20% observed once, and the top ten hold roughly 49%. Comments on this clonotype: Its antigen remains unidentified.

With a duration under 2 months, the hyperthyroidism was newly diagnosed in patients aged 18 to 65. Study-level results: Blood also held most thyroid clonotypes expanded beyond 0.001.

The CDR3 has 16 amino acids. Germline V gene lookup returns CDR1 PRHDT and CDR2 FYEKMQ (reference sequence). V dropped 4 bases and J dropped 0 bases, with 14 bases sitting between them. Sequenced: blood. This TCR came from a woman aged 45 to 65 with Graves' hyperthyroidism. This chain joins TRBV13 and TRBJ2-3; D unclear. CDR3 protein: CASSSRVGISTDTQYF. For the CDR3, the DNA is TGTGCCAGCAGCTCCCGGGTAGGGATTAGCACAGATACGCAGTATTTT.